The rows below give T cell receptor beta chains drawn from one sample of a study of beta chain features in type 1 diabetes. TCRdb's table, derived via immunoSEQ multiplex PCR, lists solely in-frame clones and lacks some. This table has 350,000 or so clones, less than 20% appearing once. Sequenced input: naive CD4+ T cells from blood. All receptors derive from a young woman in good health. The CDR3 runs from the conserved cysteine through the conserved F or W. The order of the fields is CDR3 protein, CDR3 DNA, D gene, J gene, clone size, V gene. The D gene is left open where the match is weak. Clone size appears in some rows only: once, few, many, or a class for an expanded clone.

CASSLFMNTEAFF	TGCGCCAGCAGCTTGTTCATGAACACTGAAGCTTTCTTT	-	TRBJ1-1	few	TRBV5-1
CASTPGEKLFF	TGTGCCAGCACCCCTGGCGAAAAACTGTTTTTT	-	TRBJ1-4	few	TRBV2
CASSPGGEEQYF	TGTGCCAGCAGCCCAGGGGGCGAGGAGCAGTACTTC	TRBD1	TRBJ2-7	few	TRBV5-4
CASSPKPGQIQETQYF	TGTGCCAGCAGCCCAAAACCGGGACAGATCCAAGAGACCCAGTACTTC	TRBD1	TRBJ2-5	few	TRBV5-4
CASSVAGGYGYTF	TGTGCCAGCAGCGTAGCAGGGGGTTATGGCTACACCTTC	TRBD1	TRBJ1-2	-	TRBV9
CASSLVATSGPKNIQYF	TGTGCCAGCAGCTTAGTCGCGACTAGCGGCCCTAAAAACATTCAGTACTTC	TRBD2	TRBJ2-4	-	TRBV7-9
CASSYDSNYGYTF	TGTGCCAGCAGCTATGACTCTAACTATGGCTACACCTTC	-	TRBJ1-2	-	TRBV14
CASSYGLGSGTQYF	TGTGCCAGCAGTTACGGGCTGGGGAGCGGGACCCAGTACTTC	-	TRBJ2-5	few	TRBV6-5
CASSHGREAEAFF	TGTGCCAGCAGCCATGGCAGGGAAGCTGAAGCTTTCTTT	-	TRBJ1-1	-	TRBV4-2
CASSLDQGRNYGYTF	TGCGCCAGCAGCTTGGATCAGGGGCGTAACTATGGCTACACCTTC	-	TRBJ1-2	-	TRBV5-1
CASSRTGQQGYGYTF	TGTGCCAGTAGTAGGACAGGCCAGCAAGGCTATGGCTACACCTTC	TRBD1	TRBJ1-2	few	TRBV19
CATLLQGGETQYF	TGTGCCACCTTATTACAGGGAGGGGAGACCCAGTACTTC	-	TRBJ2-5	few	TRBV15
CASSPGSVGLTFF	TGTGCCAGCAGCCCCGGCAGTGTCGGGTTAACGTTCTTC	-	TRBJ2-1	-	TRBV5-4
CASSLSRAGNTIYF	TGTGCCAGCAGCTTAAGCAGGGCTGGAAACACCATATATTTT	-	TRBJ1-3	-	TRBV7-2
CASSPAAGGEQYF	TGTGCCAGCTCACCAGCGGCAGGGGGCGAGCAGTACTTC	TRBD1	TRBJ2-7	-	TRBV18
CASSPLGTYEQYF	TGTGCCAGCAGCCCCCTTGGGACTTACGAGCAGTACTTC	-	TRBJ2-7	few	TRBV7-9
CASTHPSAQGLGEAFF	TGTGCCAGCACCCACCCGTCGGCACAGGGCCTCGGGGAAGCTTTCTTT	-	TRBJ1-1	few	TRBV7-2
CASSQGYRGRSSGYTF	TGCGCCAGCAGCCAAGGCTACAGGGGGCGTTCCTCTGGCTACACCTTC	TRBD1	TRBJ1-2	-	TRBV4-3
CAISSMDRAPYEQYF	TGTGCCATCAGTTCAATGGACAGGGCTCCCTACGAGCAGTACTTC	TRBD1	TRBJ2-7	few	TRBV10-3
CASSRLAGTNNEQFF	TGCGCCAGCAGTAGACTAGCGGGGACTAACAATGAGCAGTTCTTC	TRBD2	TRBJ2-1	-	TRBV4-1
CAWSVHSGANVLTF	TGTGCCTGGAGTGTTCACTCTGGGGCCAACGTCCTGACTTTC	-	TRBJ2-6	few	TRBV30
CASSLGTSNSSPLHF	TGCGCCAGCAGCCTGGGGACAAGTAATAGTTCACCCCTCCACTTT	-	TRBJ1-6	-	TRBV5-1
CASSLTGGGYNEQFF	TGTGCCAGCAGCTTAACCGGGGGGGGGTACAATGAGCAGTTCTTC	TRBD2	TRBJ2-1	-	TRBV7-3
CASSSPGTGLYGYTF	TGTGCCAGCAGTAGTCCCGGGACAGGATTATATGGCTACACCTTC	TRBD1	TRBJ1-2	-	TRBV7-9
CASSPGTADTQYF	TGTGCCAGCTCACCTGGGACAGCAGATACGCAGTATTTT	TRBD1	TRBJ2-3	few	TRBV18
CASSLHLGGGELFF	TGTGCCAGCAGCCTTCATTTGGGGGGCGGGGAGCTGTTTTTT	-	TRBJ2-2	few	TRBV21-1
CASSIAGGGELFF	TGTGCCAGTAGTATTGCAGGGGGCGGGGAGCTGTTTTTT	TRBD1	TRBJ2-2	-	TRBV19
CASRPRRGGTDTQYF	TGTGCCAGCAGGCCGCGACGAGGTGGGACAGATACGCAGTATTTT	-	TRBJ2-3	-	TRBV6-5
CASSQGPSAFF	TGTGCCAGCTCACAGGGGCCGAGCGCTTTCTTT	-	TRBJ1-1	few	TRBV18
CAISAGRGDHNEQFF	TGTGCCATCAGTGCAGGGCGGGGCGACCACAATGAGCAGTTCTTC	-	TRBJ2-1	few	TRBV10-3
CASTPRGTSLTDTQYF	TGTGCCAGCACTCCCCGGGGGACCTCTCTCACAGATACGCAGTATTTT	-	TRBJ2-3	-	TRBV25-1
CASSDTSGTLQETQYF	TGTGCCAGCAGCGACACTTCCGGGACACTACAAGAGACCCAGTACTTC	-	TRBJ2-5	-	TRBV25-1
CASSFRGQYTEAFF	TGCGCCAGCAGCTTCAGGGGGCAGTACACTGAAGCTTTCTTT	TRBD1	TRBJ1-1	few	TRBV5-1
CASRASGGWDEQFF	TGCGCCAGCCGGGCTAGCGGGGGGTGGGATGAGCAGTTCTTC	TRBD2	TRBJ2-1	-	TRBV5-1
CASSRDRVSQPQHF	TGCGCCAGCAGCCGGGACAGGGTGAGCCAGCCCCAGCATTTT	TRBD1	TRBJ1-5	-	TRBV4-1
CAWGQRNEQFF	TGTGCCTGGGGACAGCGCAATGAGCAGTTCTTC	-	TRBJ2-1	-	TRBV30
CASGRGMEETQYF	TGTGCCAGCGGAAGAGGGATGGAAGAGACCCAGTACTTC	-	TRBJ2-5	-	TRBV2
CASSPGQLGEQYF	TGTGCCAGCAGCCCGGGACAGCTCGGGGAGCAGTACTTC	TRBD1	TRBJ2-7	once	TRBV11-2
CASSLTGSGYTF	TGTGCCAGCAGCTTAACAGGGAGCGGCTACACCTTC	-	TRBJ1-2	few	TRBV7-2
CASSARTGFYEQYF	TGTGCCAGCAGCGCGCGGACAGGGTTCTACGAGCAGTACTTC	TRBD1	TRBJ2-7	few	TRBV9
CAISSEKQQQFF	TGTGCCATCAGCAGCGAGAAGCAGCAGCAGTTCTTC	-	TRBJ2-1	few	TRBV10-3
CASRVDSRETGELFF	TGTGCCAGCAGAGTCGACAGTCGGGAGACCGGGGAGCTGTTTTTT	-	TRBJ2-2	few	TRBV2
CASSQGRGLVNQPQHF	TGCGCCAGCAGCCAAGGGAGGGGTCTGGTAAATCAGCCCCAGCATTTT	-	TRBJ1-5	few	TRBV4-1
CASSPTGAYGYTF	TGTGCCAGCAGCCCGACAGGGGCCTATGGCTACACCTTC	TRBD1	TRBJ1-2	-	TRBV5-4
CASSLTASGGDGYTF	TGTGCCAGCAGCTTAACCGCATCAGGAGGGGATGGCTACACCTTC	-	TRBJ1-2	few	TRBV7-3
CSAPEGETQYF	TGCAGTGCTCCGGAGGGGGAGACCCAGTACTTC	-	TRBJ2-5	-	TRBV20-1
CAIRGADRPGNIQYF	TGTGCCATCAGAGGAGCGGACAGGCCAGGGAACATTCAGTACTTC	TRBD1	TRBJ2-4	few	TRBV10-3
CASRQEPLTQYF	TGTGCCAGCAGACAGGAGCCTTTGACCCAGTACTTC	-	TRBJ2-5	few	TRBV6-1
CASSPTRRAYNEQFF	TGTGCCAGCAGCCCTACCCGTCGAGCCTACAATGAGCAGTTCTTC	-	TRBJ2-1	-	TRBV7-2
CASSLNPNGYTF	TGTGCCAGCAGCTTGAATCCAAATGGCTACACCTTC	-	TRBJ1-2	few	TRBV5-6
CASSEAAGYSNQPQHF	TGTGCCAGCAGTGAAGCGGCAGGGTATAGCAATCAGCCCCAGCATTTT	-	TRBJ1-5	-	TRBV2
CSGEEGQGNTEAFF	TGCAGCGGTGAAGAGGGACAGGGCAACACTGAAGCTTTCTTT	TRBD1	TRBJ1-1	few	TRBV29-1
CAIRGGGASEQYF	TGTGCCATCAGGGGCGGGGGGGCATCGGAGCAGTACTTC	TRBD2	TRBJ2-7	-	TRBV10-3
CASSFAGVDGYTF	TGTGCCAGCAGCTTTGCCGGGGTGGATGGCTACACCTTC	-	TRBJ1-2	-	TRBV7-9
CAWSRWEDEQYF	TGTGCCTGGAGTCGCTGGGAGGACGAGCAGTACTTC	-	TRBJ2-7	-	TRBV30